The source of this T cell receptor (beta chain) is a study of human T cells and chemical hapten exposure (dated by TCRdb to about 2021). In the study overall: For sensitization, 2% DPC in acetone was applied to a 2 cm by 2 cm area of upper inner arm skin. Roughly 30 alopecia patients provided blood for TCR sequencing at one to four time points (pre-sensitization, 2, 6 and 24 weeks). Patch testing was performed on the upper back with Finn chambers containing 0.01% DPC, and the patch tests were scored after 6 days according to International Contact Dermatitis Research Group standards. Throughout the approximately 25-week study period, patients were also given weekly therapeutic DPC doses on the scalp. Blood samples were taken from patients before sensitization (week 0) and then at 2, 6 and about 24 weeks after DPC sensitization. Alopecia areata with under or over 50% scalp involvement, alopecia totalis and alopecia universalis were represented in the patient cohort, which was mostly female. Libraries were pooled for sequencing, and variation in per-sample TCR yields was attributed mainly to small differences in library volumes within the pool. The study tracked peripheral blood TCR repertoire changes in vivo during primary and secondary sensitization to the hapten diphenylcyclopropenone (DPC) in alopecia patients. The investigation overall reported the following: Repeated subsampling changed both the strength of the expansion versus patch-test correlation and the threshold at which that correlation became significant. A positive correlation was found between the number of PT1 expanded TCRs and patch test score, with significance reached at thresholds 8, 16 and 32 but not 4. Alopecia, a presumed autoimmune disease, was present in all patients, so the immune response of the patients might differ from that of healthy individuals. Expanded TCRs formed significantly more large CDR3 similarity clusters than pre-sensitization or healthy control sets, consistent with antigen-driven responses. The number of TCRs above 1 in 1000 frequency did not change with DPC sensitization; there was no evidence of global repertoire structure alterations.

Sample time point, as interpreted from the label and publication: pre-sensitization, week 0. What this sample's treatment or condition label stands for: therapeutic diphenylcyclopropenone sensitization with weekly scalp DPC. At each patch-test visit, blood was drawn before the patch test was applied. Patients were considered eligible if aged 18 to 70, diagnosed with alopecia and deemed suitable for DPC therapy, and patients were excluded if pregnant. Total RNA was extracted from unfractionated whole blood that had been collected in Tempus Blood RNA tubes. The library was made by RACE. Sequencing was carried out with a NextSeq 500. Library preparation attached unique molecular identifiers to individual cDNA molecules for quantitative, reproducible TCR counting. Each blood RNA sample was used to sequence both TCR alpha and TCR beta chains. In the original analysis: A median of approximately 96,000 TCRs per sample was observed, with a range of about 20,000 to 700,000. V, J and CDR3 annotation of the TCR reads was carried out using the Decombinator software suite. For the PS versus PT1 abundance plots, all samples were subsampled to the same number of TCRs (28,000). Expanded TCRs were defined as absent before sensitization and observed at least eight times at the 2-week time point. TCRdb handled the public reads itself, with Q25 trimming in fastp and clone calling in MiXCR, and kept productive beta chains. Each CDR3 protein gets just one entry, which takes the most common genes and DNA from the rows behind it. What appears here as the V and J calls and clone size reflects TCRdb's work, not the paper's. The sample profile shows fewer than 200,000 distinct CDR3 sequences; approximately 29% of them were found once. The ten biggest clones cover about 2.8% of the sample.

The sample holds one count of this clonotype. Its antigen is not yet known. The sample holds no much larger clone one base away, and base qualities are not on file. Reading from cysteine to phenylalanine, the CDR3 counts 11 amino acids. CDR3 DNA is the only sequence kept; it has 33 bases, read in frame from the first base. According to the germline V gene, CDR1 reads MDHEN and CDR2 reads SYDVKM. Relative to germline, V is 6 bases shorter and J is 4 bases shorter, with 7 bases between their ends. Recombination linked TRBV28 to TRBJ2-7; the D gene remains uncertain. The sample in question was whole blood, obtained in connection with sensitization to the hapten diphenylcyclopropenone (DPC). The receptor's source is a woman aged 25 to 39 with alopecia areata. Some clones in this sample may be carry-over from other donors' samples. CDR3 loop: CASSTEYEQYF. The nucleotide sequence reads TGTGCCAGCAGCACCGAATACGAGCAGTACTTC. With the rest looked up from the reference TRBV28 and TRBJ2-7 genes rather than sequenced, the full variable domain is DVKVTQSSRYLVKRTGEKVFLECVQDMDHENMFWYRQDPGLGLRLIYFSYDVKMKEKGDIPEGYSVSREKKERFSLILESASTNQTSMYLCASSTEYEQYFGPGTRLTVT.